A selection of T cell receptor beta chains follows, all from one sample in a study of cytomegalovirus exposure and HLA in healthy donors. Produced via immunoSEQ multiplex PCR; TCRdb's table is partial and in-frame only. The sample yields approximately 90,000 clones, over 70% seen once. Material: PBMCs. The origin of the receptors is a woman aged 40 to 50 in good health and CMV-seronegative. CDR3s include the opening cysteine and the closing phenylalanine or tryptophan. A D gene is named only where the DNA matches it firmly. Some rows have no size entry. The others give once, few or many, or a class for an expanded clone.

j_call,clone_size,d_call,v_call,cdr3_aa,cdr3_nt
TRBJ1-2,once,.,TRBV5-1,CASSLGTVYGYTF,TGCGCCAGCAGCTTGGGGACAGTTTATGGCTACACCTTC
TRBJ2-7,.,.,TRBV5-6,CASSLGWGPSYEQYF,TGTGCCAGCAGCTTGGGGTGGGGGCCCTCCTACGAGCAGTACTTC
TRBJ1-1,.,.,TRBV6-5,CASSPRGNTEAFF,TGTGCCAGCAGTCCCAGAGGGAACACTGAAGCTTTCTTT
TRBJ2-1,.,TRBD1,TRBV6-5,CASRTGVYNEQFF,TGTGCCAGCAGGACAGGGGTATACAATGAGCAGTTCTTC
TRBJ2-1,.,TRBD1,TRBV11-2,CASRVQGKDEQFF,TGTGCCAGCAGAGTACAGGGGAAAGATGAGCAGTTCTTC
TRBJ2-5,once,TRBD2,TRBV27,CASSSGTSGGKTQYF,TGTGCCAGCAGTTCCGGGACTAGCGGGGGGAAGACCCAGTACTTC
TRBJ2-7,.,TRBD1,TRBV6-5,CASSSAGTGAYEQYF,TGTGCCAGCAGTTCCGCCGGGACAGGAGCCTACGAGCAGTACTTC
TRBJ2-2,.,.,TRBV4-3,CASSQGSGNTGELFF,TGCGCCAGCAGCCAAGGTTCAGGCAATACCGGGGAGCTGTTTTTT
TRBJ2-7,.,TRBD1,TRBV5-1,CASTGDSYEQYF,TGCGCCTCGACAGGGGACTCCTACGAGCAGTACTTC
TRBJ1-2,.,.,TRBV7-6,CASSLVGPAGGYTF,TGTGCCAGCAGCTTAGTTGGGCCAGCTGGTGGCTACACCTTC
TRBJ1-1,.,TRBD1,TRBV4-2,CASSQDQGTGGGEAFF,TGTGCCAGCAGCCAAGACCAGGGGACAGGGGGTGGTGAAGCTTTCTTT
TRBJ1-1,.,TRBD1,TRBV5-4,CASSLESTGVVTEAFF,TGTGCCAGCAGCTTGGAATCAACAGGGGTGGTCACTGAAGCTTTCTTT
TRBJ2-7,.,.,TRBV7-9,CASSSFYEQYF,TGTGCCAGCAGCTCCTTCTACGAGCAGTACTTC
TRBJ2-7,.,.,TRBV6-1,CASRKVGHYEQYF,TGTGCCAGCAGAAAAGTTGGGCACTACGAGCAGTACTTC
TRBJ1-6,.,.,TRBV7-2,CASSLEGGDNSPLHF,TGTGCCAGCAGCTTAGAGGGAGGAGATAATTCACCCCTCCACTTT
TRBJ1-5,.,.,TRBV7-9,CASSPEGYGTRPQHF,TGTGCCAGCAGCCCCGAAGGCTACGGGACAAGGCCCCAGCATTTT
TRBJ1-1,.,.,TRBV7-9,CASSQRVGGFAEAFF,TGTGCCAGCAGCCAGAGGGTTGGTGGTTTCGCTGAAGCTTTCTTT
TRBJ1-5,.,.,TRBV27,CASSNRWGDQPQHF,TGTGCCAGCAGTAACCGATGGGGGGATCAGCCCCAGCATTTT
TRBJ2-5,.,TRBD1,TRBV4-1,CASSQPGQGHQTQYF,TGCGCCAGCAGCCAGCCGGGACAGGGTCATCAGACCCAGTACTTC
TRBJ2-1,.,.,TRBV28,CASSFRRGTWQFF,TGTGCCAGCAGTTTCCGCAGGGGCACATGGCAGTTCTTC
TRBJ2-5,once,.,TRBV7-2,CASSSWAQETQYF,TGTGCCAGCAGCTCCTGGGCCCAAGAGACCCAGTACTTC
TRBJ2-7,.,.,TRBV5-1,CASSLEGGRAYEQYF,TGCGCCAGCAGCTTGGAAGGGGGGAGGGCCTACGAGCAGTACTTC
TRBJ2-1,.,.,TRBV4-1,CATSGDYNEQFF,TGCGCCACCTCGGGGGACTACAATGAGCAGTTCTTC
TRBJ2-1,.,TRBD2,TRBV9,CASSVGLAGGEQFF,TGTGCCAGCAGCGTAGGACTAGCGGGGGGTGAGCAGTTCTTC
TRBJ1-5,few,.,TRBV2,CASSAWWTDNQPQHF,TGTGCCAGCAGTGCCTGGTGGACAGACAATCAGCCCCAGCATTTT
TRBJ2-7,.,.,TRBV11-2,CASSPTGQSSYEQYF,TGTGCCAGCAGCCCAACGGGTCAGAGCTCCTACGAGCAGTACTTC